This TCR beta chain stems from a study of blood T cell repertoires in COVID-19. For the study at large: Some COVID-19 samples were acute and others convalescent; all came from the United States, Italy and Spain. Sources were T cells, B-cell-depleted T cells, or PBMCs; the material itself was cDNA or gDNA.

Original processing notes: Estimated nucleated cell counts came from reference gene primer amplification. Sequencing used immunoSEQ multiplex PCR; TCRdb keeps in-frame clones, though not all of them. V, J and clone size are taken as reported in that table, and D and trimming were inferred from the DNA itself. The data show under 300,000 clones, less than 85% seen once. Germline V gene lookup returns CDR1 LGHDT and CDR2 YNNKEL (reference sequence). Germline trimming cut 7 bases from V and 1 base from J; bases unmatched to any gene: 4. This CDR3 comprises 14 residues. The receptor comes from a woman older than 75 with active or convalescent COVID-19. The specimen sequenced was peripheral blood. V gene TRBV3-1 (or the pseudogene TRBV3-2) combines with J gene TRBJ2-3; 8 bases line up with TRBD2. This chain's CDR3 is CASTLLAGTDTQYF. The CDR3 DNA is TGTGCCAGCACCCTACTAGCGGGCACAGATACGCAGTATTTT.